This T cell receptor (beta chain) was sequenced for a study of T cell responses to AZD1222 COVID-19 vaccine. Regarding this clone: The antigen remains undetermined.

Clones were read by immunoSEQ multiplex PCR, and TCRdb kept only the in-frame ones, dropping some. The table lists approximately 150,000 clones, roughly nine tenths of them singletons. Findings of the study overall: Clonal diversity was possibly underestimated, and the donors were mostly white British, with more females.

Germline V CDR1 and CDR2: SGHRS, YFSETQ. There are 16 residues in the CDR3. With 3 bases removed from V and 0 bases from J, the gap between germline ends came to 15 bases. Second-dose groups at about 4 or about 12 weeks were pooled. The chain couples TRBV5-1 to TRBJ1-2, with D possibly being TRBD1 (6 bases). This sequence was found in an adult who received the AZD1222 COVID-19 vaccine. Source: peripheral blood, taken 28 days after the second AZD1222 dose. This chain's CDR3 is CASSSGEGRTNYGYTF. CDR3 bases: TGCGCCAGCAGCTCAGGGGAGGGTAGGACTAACTATGGCTACACCTTC.